This T cell receptor (beta chain) was identified during a study of T cells in Graves' hyperthyroidism and ophthalmopathy. This clonotype has a count of ten or more. The V gene lost 3 bases and the J gene lost 2 bases, with 11 bases spanning the gap. The germline V gene encodes CDR1 MNHEY and CDR2 SMNVEV (reference sequence). The CDR3 sequence is 14 residues long. RNA transcripts yielded amplified TCR beta CDR3 regions. The HTBI primer set served for first-round RT-PCR of the TCR CDR3. TCRdb passed the multiplex PCR reads through MiXCR, listing each CDR3 protein once. The table shows fewer than 650,000 distinct CDR3 sequences, with 14% occurring only once.

The gene calls are TRBV27 and TRBJ2-7, with D possibly matching TRBD2 (6 bases). The receptor was isolated from a woman between 40 and 55 years old with Graves' hyperthyroidism. The sample comprised blood. The CDR3 loop is CASSFAGPAYEQYF. The CDR3 DNA is TGTGCCAGCAGTTTTGCGGGGCCAGCCTACGAGCAGTACTTC.